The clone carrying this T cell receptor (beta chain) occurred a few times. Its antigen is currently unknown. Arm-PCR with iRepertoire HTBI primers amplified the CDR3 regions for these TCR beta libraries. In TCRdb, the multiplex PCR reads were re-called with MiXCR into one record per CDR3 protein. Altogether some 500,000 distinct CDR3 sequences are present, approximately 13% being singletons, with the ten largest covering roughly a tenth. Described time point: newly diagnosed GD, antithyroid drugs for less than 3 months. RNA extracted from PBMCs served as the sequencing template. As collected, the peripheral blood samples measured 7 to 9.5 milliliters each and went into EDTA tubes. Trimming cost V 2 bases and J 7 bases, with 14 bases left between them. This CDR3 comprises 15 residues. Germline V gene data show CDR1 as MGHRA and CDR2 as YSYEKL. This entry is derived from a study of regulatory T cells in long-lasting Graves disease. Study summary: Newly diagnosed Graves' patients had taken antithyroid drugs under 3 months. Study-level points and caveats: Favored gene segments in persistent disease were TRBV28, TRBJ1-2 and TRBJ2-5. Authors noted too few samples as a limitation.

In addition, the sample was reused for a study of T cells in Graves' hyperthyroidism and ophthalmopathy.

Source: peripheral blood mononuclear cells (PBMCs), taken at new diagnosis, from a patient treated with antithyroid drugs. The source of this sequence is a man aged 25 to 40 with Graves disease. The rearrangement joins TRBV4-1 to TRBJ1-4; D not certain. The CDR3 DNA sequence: TGCGCCAGCAGCCAAATACAGCCGGGCGGTGAAAAACTGTTTTTT. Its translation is CASSQIQPGGEKLFF.